The 21 T cell receptor beta chains presented below share a single source sample, sequenced in a study of T cell responses to AZD1222 COVID-19 vaccine. Only in-frame clones appear in the TCRdb table, and some are missing; sequencing was by immunoSEQ multiplex PCR. The table records approximately 110,000 clones, over 75% of them present only once. Sequenced here: peripheral blood, sampled on day 0 of AZD1222 vaccination. Source of these receptors: an adult in good health.

This clone was detected only once. The chain has TRBV28 and TRBJ1-2; maybe TRBD1 (5 bases). The CDR3 is made up of 13 amino acids. The V end lost 3 bases, the J end lost 4 bases, and 9 bases lay between the germline ends. Germline CDR1 reads MDHEN; CDR2 reads SYDVKM. CDR3 residues: CASSLGGGYGYTF. CDR3 in DNA: TGTGCCAGCAGTTTGGGCGGGGGCTATGGCTACACCTTC.

In its sample, this clone was seen a few times. The chain is built from TRBV7-9 and TRBJ2-3; D remains ambiguous. V lost 6 bases and J lost 2, with 6 bases in between. Germline CDR1 reads SEHNR; CDR2 reads FQNEAQ (reference sequence). This CDR3 is built from 12 residues. The CDR3, as DNA: TGTGCCAGCAGTCCCTTCACAGATACGCAGTATTTT. Translated, it gives CASSPFTDTQYF.

CDR3 in DNA: TGTGCCAGCAGCCGACAGACAGACGGCTATGGCTACACCTTC. It yields the protein CASSRQTDGYGYTF. The chain recombines TRBV3-1 (or the pseudogene TRBV3-2) with TRBJ1-2, with a tentative D call TRBD1 (5 bases). V was pared by 4 bases and J by 4 bases, with 13 bases between. Germline V gives CDR1 LGHDT, CDR2 YNNKEL (reference sequence). The CDR3 extends over 14 amino acids.

This clone was observed a single time. The rearrangement uses TRBV9 and TRBJ1-2; 7 nucleotides agree with TRBD1. Losses at the gene ends were 0 bases for V and 1 base for J; bases not matched to a gene: 6. This CDR3 has 16 amino acids. The V gene's germline CDR1 is SGDLS and CDR2 YYNGEE. The CDR3 region is CASSVGDRAGNYGYTF. The DNA of the CDR3 is TGTGCCAGCAGCGTAGGAGACAGGGCGGGTAACTATGGCTACACCTTC.

This clone has just one count. V is TRBV28 and J is TRBJ1-4, with 7 bases identical to TRBD1. The germline gives CDR1 MDHEN, CDR2 SYDVKM. The ends lost 3 bases at V and 8 bases at J; junction bases unmatched: 6. The CDR3 loop spans 14 amino acids. The CDR3 protein is CASSFRGTREKLFF. The CDR3 coding sequence is TGTGCCAGCAGTTTCAGGGGGACTCGGGAAAAACTGTTTTTT.

J is TRBJ2-1 and V is TRBV11-2; no definite D call. The ends were cut back, 0 bases at V and 7 bases at J, with 13 bases in the middle. The CDR3 spans 15 residues. Per the germline V gene, CDR1 is SGHAT and CDR2 is FQNNGV. In nucleotides, the CDR3 is TGTGCCAGCAGCTTAGAGACCCCCGGCGTAAATGAGCAGTTCTTC. Amino acid sequence: CASSLETPGVNEQFF. Full variable domain (remainder filled in from reference TRBV11-2 and TRBJ2-1): EAGVAQSPRYKIIEKRQSVAFWCNPISGHATLYWYQQILGQGPKLLIQFQNNGVVDDSQLPKDRFSAERLKGVDSTLKIQPAKLEDSAVYLCASSLETPGVNEQFFGPGTRLTVL.

The chain recombines TRBV19 with TRBJ2-2, with D possibly TRBD2 on 5 matching bases. Germline loops: CDR1 LNHDA, CDR2 SQIVND (reference sequence). V was pared by 8 bases and J by 7 bases, with 11 bases between. The CDR3 totals 12 residues. CDR3 in amino acids: CASAFGGGELFF. DNA of the CDR3: TGTGCCAGTGCATTTGGAGGCGGGGAGCTGTTTTTT. The full variable domain, completed using reference TRBV19 and TRBJ2-2, is DGGITQSPKYLFRKEGQNVTLSCEQNLNHDAMYWYRQDPGQGLRLIYYSQIVNDFQKGDIAEGYSVSREKKESFPLTVTSAQKNPTAFYLCASAFGGGELFFGEGSRLTVL.

This chain uses TRBV12-5 with TRBJ2-1; 9 nucleotides agree with TRBD1. V was pared by 6 bases and J by 7 bases, with 7 bases of the junction left unmatched. The CDR3 extends over 14 amino acids. Germline V CDR1 and CDR2: LGHNT, FRNRAP. CDR3 coding DNA: TGTGCTAGTGGGTCCGGGACAGGGCTGAATGAGCAGTTCTTC. Translating it yields CASGSGTGLNEQFF. Full variable domain (missing parts from reference TRBV12-5 and TRBJ2-1): DARVTQTPRHKVTEMGQEVTMRCQPILGHNTVFWYRQTMMQGLELLAYFRNRAPLDDSGMPKDRFSAEMPDATLATLKIQPSEPRDSAVYFCASGSGTGLNEQFFGPGTRLTVL.

This clone has just a few counts. As the CDR3 is not closed by the conserved phenylalanine or tryptophan, this likely results from a read error. The limits of the CDR3 on the DNA are not certain, so only TCRdb's listed CDR3 is given. The chain has TRBV19 and TRBJ2-3; the tabulated D call, TRBD2, remains unverified against the DNA. The CDR3 is 12 residues long, counting both termini. CDR1 is LNHDA, CDR2 SQIVND, per germline (reference sequence). CDR3 protein: CASSGDYRRPEL.

This chain joins TRBV18 and TRBJ2-3; D gene uncertain. Germline CDR1 is KGHSH and CDR2 is LQKENI. Between the trimmed V and J ends, which lost 2 bases and 4 bases, there was a span of 7 bases. CDR3 length: 13 amino acids. For the CDR3, the DNA is TGTGCCAGCTCACCAACGACCTCAGATACGCAGTATTTT. It specifies CASSPTTSDTQYF. The full variable domain, completed using reference TRBV18 and TRBJ2-3, is NAGVMQNPRHLVRRRGQEARLRCSPMKGHSHVYWYRQLPEEGLKFMVYLQKENIIDESGMPKERFSAEFPKEGPSILRIQQVVRGDSAAYFCASSPTTSDTQYFGPGTRLTVL.

The V call is TRBV28, the J call TRBJ1-5, with D perhaps TRBD1 (5 bases). Germline V gene data show CDR1 as MDHEN and CDR2 as SYDVKM. Trimming left V 4 bases short and J 9 bases short, with 13 bases between. The CDR3 length is 13 residues. CDR3 sequence reads: CASSSGTPGPQHF. CDR3 sequence (DNA): TGTGCCAGCAGTTCCGGGACGCCGGGGCCCCAGCATTTT.

The gene calls are TRBV5-1 and TRBJ2-2; 7 positions agree with TRBD2. V shed 5 bases, J shed 6 bases, and the junction held 10 bases outside the gene matches. Germline V gives CDR1 SGHRS, CDR2 YFSETQ. The CDR3 extends over 15 amino acids. The CDR3 bases are TGCGCCAGCAGGGGGGGGACGATTAGCTCCGGGGAGCTGTTTTTT. Residues: CASRGGTISSGELFF. Drawing the rest from reference TRBV5-1 and TRBJ2-2, the complete variable domain is KAGVTQTPRYLIKTRGQQVTLSCSPISGHRSVSWYQQTPGQGLQFLFEYFSETQRNKGNFPGRFSGRQFSNSRSEMNVSTLELGDSALYLCASRGGTISSGELFFGEGSRLTVL.

The chain carries TRBV4-1 and TRBJ2-7; D possibly uses TRBD1 or TRBD2 (6 bases each). The CDR3 has 14 amino acids. V lost 0 bases, J lost 6 bases, and 12 bases lay in between. From germline, CDR1 is MGHRA and CDR2 YSYEKL. For the CDR3, the DNA is TGCGCCAGCAGCCAAGACAGGGGTAGCGGCGAGCAGTACTTC. Protein: CASSQDRGSGEQYF.

The chain carries TRBV6-6 and TRBJ2-3, with D perhaps TRBD1 (6 bases). Looked up from germline, CDR1 is MNHNY and CDR2 is SVGAGI (reference sequence). The CDR3 is made up of 14 amino acids. The ends were cut back, 3 bases at V and 2 bases at J, with 9 bases in the middle. The CDR3 sequence: CASSYGQTTDTQYF. DNA of the CDR3: TGTGCCAGCAGTTATGGACAGACCACAGATACGCAGTATTTT.

This chain joins TRBV2 and TRBJ1-1; D possibly corresponds to TRBD1 (5 bases). Per the germline V gene, CDR1 is SNHLY and CDR2 is FYNNEI. Trimming took off 11 bases at V and 0 bases at J, with 13 bases between the two ends. CDR3 length: 13 amino acids. CDR3: CAAGEGMNTEAFF. DNA of the CDR3: TGTGCCGCGGGAGAGGGGATGAACACTGAAGCTTTCTTT.

This sequence joins TRBV7-8 and TRBJ1-2; 7 bases are a match to TRBD1. The CDR3 loop spans 13 amino acids. Unmatched junction bases numbered 7, after V lost 5 bases and J lost 7 bases. Germline-derived CDR1 and CDR2 are SGHVS and FQNEAQ. The CDR3 is CASSVHRGAGYTF. CDR3 nucleotide sequence: TGTGCCAGCAGCGTGCACAGGGGTGCTGGCTACACCTTC.

The chain links TRBV19 to TRBJ2-1, with a possible D match to TRBD1 (5 bases). This CDR3 is built from 13 residues. Germline V lookup: CDR1 LNHDA, CDR2 SQIVND (reference sequence). Between the trimmed V and J ends, which lost 3 bases and 10 bases, there was a span of 13 bases. The CDR3 loop is CASSIQGLGEQFF. The CDR3 coding sequence is TGTGCCAGTAGTATCCAGGGCCTCGGGGAGCAGTTCTTC.

Written as DNA, the CDR3 is TGTGCCAGCAGCTTAGCTGGGTCCTACGAGCAGTACTTC. Translated: CASSLAGSYEQYF. The chain recombines TRBV7-2 with TRBJ2-7; D is uncertain. Trimming cost V 0 bases and J 1 base, with 4 bases left between them. The CDR3 sequence is 13 residues long. CDR1 SGHTA and CDR2 FQGNSA come from the germline V gene.

The V gene is TRBV27, the J gene TRBJ1-1, with D possibly matching TRBD1 (6 bases). V lost 2 bases and J 1 base, leaving 11 bases between the germline ends. The CDR3 sequence is 15 residues long. Germline V gives CDR1 MNHEY, CDR2 SMNVEV (reference sequence). CDR3 in DNA: TGTGCCAGCAGTTTACGAGGGACATCGAACACTGAAGCTTTCTTT. Translation gives CASSLRGTSNTEAFF.

V and J are TRBV4-3 and TRBJ2-3, with 7 bases matching TRBD2. Trimming at V came to 0 bases and at J to 4 bases, leaving 10 bases not matched to a gene. Per germline, CDR1 LGHNA and CDR2 YSLEER. CDR3 length: 17 residues. In DNA form, the CDR3 reads TGCGCCAGCAGCCAAGAAGGGAGCGGGGTTCGGGCAGATACGCAGTATTTT. This gives the protein CASSQEGSGVRADTQYF.

This chain joins TRBV18 and TRBJ2-7; the D gene is possibly TRBD2 (5 bases). Trimming left V 2 bases short and J 4 bases short, with 9 bases between. Germline lookup yields CDR1 KGHSH and CDR2 LQKENI. The CDR3 consists of 13 residues. The CDR3 bases are TGTGCCAGCTCACCAGTTAGCGCGTACGAGCAGTACTTC. Amino acid sequence: CASSPVSAYEQYF.